What follows are 30 T cell receptor beta chains derived from one specimen sequenced in a study of T cell repertoires in cytomegalovirus infection. Their antigens remain unidentified. TCRdb independently ran MiXCR on the reads; one entry per CDR3 protein. This sample yields under 500,000 distinct CDR3 sequences, of which about 42% are seen a single time; about 41% belongs to the top ten. Source: cultured PBMCs, taken from culture after CMV antigen stimulation. All receptors derive from a human donor in good health (CMV status not recorded). Some clones in this sample may be carry-over from other donors' samples.

The rearrangement uses TRBV11-2 and TRBJ2-1, with 8 bases that match TRBD2. V shed 6 bases and J 7 bases; nucleotides not matched to a gene: 11. The CDR3 has 15 residues. Germline V lookup: CDR1 SGHAT, CDR2 FQNNGV. CDR3 nucleotide sequence: TGTGCCAGCAGTGGAAGAGAGGGACTAGAGAATGAGCAGTTCTTC. This translates into CASSGREGLENEQFF.

This clonotype showed up just a few times. The chain is built from TRBV7-9 and TRBJ2-1; D gene ambiguous. The CDR3 is 16 amino acids. V lost 5 bases, J lost 0 bases, and 14 bases lay in between. From germline, CDR1 is SEHNR and CDR2 FQNEAQ (reference sequence). This CDR3 reads CASSPNGGNSYNEQFF. CDR3 nucleotide sequence: TGTGCCAGCAGCCCCAACGGCGGAAACTCCTACAATGAGCAGTTCTTC. Filled out from reference TRBV7-9 and TRBJ2-1, the complete variable domain reads DTGVSQNPRHKITKRGQNVTFRCDPISEHNRLYWYRQTLGQGPEFLTYFQNEAQLEKSRLLSDRFSAERPKGSFSTLEIQRTEQGDSAMYLCASSPNGGNSYNEQFFGPGTRLTVL.

CDR3 in DNA: TGTGCCAGCAGCCGGGGGACTAGAGCCCTAGACGAGCAGTACTTC. Amino acid sequence: CASSRGTRALDEQYF. The genes are TRBV6-5 and TRBJ2-7; TRBD2 matches at 8 bases. Germline-derived CDR1 and CDR2 are MNHEY and SVGAGI. After removal of 6 bases from V and 5 bases from J, the junction contained 12 bases not matched to a gene. CDR3 length: 15 amino acids.

This clonotype was counted between two and nine times. The chain joins TRBV10-3 to TRBJ2-5, with D possibly matching TRBD2 (6 bases). The CDR3 consists of 13 residues. Trimming left V 7 bases short and J 4 bases short, with 13 bases between. Germline CDR1 is ENHRY and CDR2 is SYGVKD. The CDR3 loop reads CAINGGSGETQYF. CDR3 bases: TGTGCCATCAATGGGGGGTCGGGAGAGACCCAGTACTTC.

This rearrangement joins TRBV20-1 to TRBJ2-7; tentative D call: TRBD1 (5 bases). The germline CDR1 and CDR2 sequences are DFQATT and SNEGSKA (reference sequence). The CDR3 length is 13 residues. The V end was cut by 1 base, the J end by 3 bases, with 10 bases between. The CDR3 DNA reads as TGCAGTGCTAGAGGAGACAGCTACTACGAGCAGTACTTC. Translated, it gives CSARGDSYYEQYF.

The chain carries TRBV6-6 and TRBJ1-5, with D perhaps matching TRBD1 (5 bases). The V end lost 6 bases, the J end lost 3 bases, and 12 bases lay between the germline ends. CDR3 size: 14 residues. The V gene's germline CDR1 is MNHNY and CDR2 SVGAGI (reference sequence). The CDR3 coding sequence is TGTGCCAGCAGGGGGGGAGACTTCAATCAGCCCCAGCATTTT. Translating gives CASRGGDFNQPQHF.

The rearrangement uses TRBV9 and TRBJ2-3; 8 nucleotides align to TRBD2. The CDR3 extends over 17 amino acids. V lost 0 bases to trimming and J lost 1 base; unmatched junction nucleotides: 7. Germline V gene lookup returns CDR1 SGDLS and CDR2 YYNGEE. The CDR3 DNA reads as TGTGCCAGCAGCGTAGCCCCTCCGGGGGGGGGCACAGATACGCAGTATTTT. Protein sequence: CASSVAPPGGGTDTQYF.

This chain joins TRBV12-3 or TRBV12-4 and TRBJ2-4; D unresolved. This CDR3 comprises 15 residues. Deletions cut 4 bases from V and 0 bases from J, with 10 bases between. For the CDR3, the DNA is TGTGCCAGCAGTTCGGCTAAACTAGCCAAAAACATTCAGTACTTC. Its translation: CASSSAKLAKNIQYF.

The chain carries TRBV15 and TRBJ2-4; tentatively, D is TRBD2 (5 bases). The length of the CDR3 is 15 residues. Trimming removed 7 bases at V and 0 bases at J, with 13 bases between. Germline CDR1 reads LNHNV; CDR2 reads YYDKDF (reference sequence). The chain's CDR3 is CATNGEPLAKNIQYF. The CDR3 nucleotides read TGTGCCACCAACGGGGAACCACTAGCCAAAAACATTCAGTACTTC.

The chain couples TRBV7-2 to TRBJ2-4, with 9 bases matching TRBD2. CDR1 is SGHTA, CDR2 FQGNSA, per germline. The ends lost 3 bases at V and 6 bases at J; junction bases unmatched: 6. This CDR3 is 15 amino acids long. CDR3 region: CASSFQVAGANIQYF. CDR3 in DNA: TGTGCCAGCAGCTTTCAGGTAGCGGGAGCAAACATTCAGTACTTC.

V and J are TRBV11-1 and TRBJ2-2, with D perhaps assigned TRBD1 or TRBD2 (6 bases each). The V gene lost 5 bases and the J gene lost 4 bases, with 17 bases spanning the gap. CDR1 SGHAT and CDR2 FQDESV come from the germline V gene (reference sequence). The CDR3 has 16 residues. The CDR3 DNA is TGTGCCAGCAGCCTAGGACAGAGAGCGGGCACCGGGGAGCTGTTTTTT. Translated: CASSLGQRAGTGELFF.

This clonotype came up a few times. This chain links TRBV7-2 with TRBJ2-7, with 7 bases that match TRBD2. The junction had 4 bases not matched to a gene; V was cut back by 2 bases and J by 3 bases. CDR1 is SGHTA and CDR2 is FQGNSA in the germline V gene. The length of the CDR3 is 14 residues. In nucleotides, the CDR3 is TGTGCCAGCAGCTTAACCTCTAGCGGCTACGAGCAGTACTTC. Its translation is CASSLTSSGYEQYF.

The genes are TRBV20-1 and TRBJ2-5; the D gene could be TRBD1 or TRBD2 (5 bases each). V shed 6 bases and J shed 1 base, with 9 bases lying between them. This CDR3 spans 12 amino acids. Germline V CDR1 and CDR2: DFQATT, SNEGSKA (reference sequence). The CDR3 spells CSARGSQETQYF. CDR3 sequence (DNA): TGCAGTGCGAGGGGAAGCCAAGAGACCCAGTACTTC.

In this sample, this clonotype turned up a few times. The chain joins TRBV6-1 to TRBJ1-5; unclear D gene. Germline lookup yields CDR1 MNHNS and CDR2 SASEGT. The CDR3 contains 17 residues. Trimming pared 6 bases from V and 9 bases from J, leaving 27 bases between. The CDR3 DNA is TGTGCCAGCAGACGCCTAGGGTCAGTGGGCGGGCAAGGGCCCCAGCATTTT. Amino acid sequence: CASRRLGSVGGQGPQHF.

This clonotype came up many times. This sequence joins TRBV7-2 and TRBJ2-3, with 10 bases matching TRBD2. The ends lost 2 bases at V and 4 bases at J; junction bases unmatched: 3. This CDR3 is 15 amino acids long. CDR1 and CDR2 (germline): SGHTA, FQGNSA. The CDR3 protein is CASSLPSGGADTQYF. The CDR3 DNA sequence: TGTGCCAGCAGCTTACCGAGCGGGGGGGCAGATACGCAGTATTTT. Using reference TRBV7-2 and TRBJ2-3 for the parts outside the CDR3, the full variable domain is GAGVSQSPSNKVTEKGKDVELRCDPISGHTALYWYRQSLGQGLEFLIYFQGNSAPDKSGLPSDRFSAERTGGSVSTLTIQRTQQEDSAVYLCASSLPSGGADTQYFGPGTRLTVL.

Of note for this clonotype: A read error may account for a junction end that differs from germline. V usage is TRBV20-1 and J usage is TRBJ2-1; TRBD2 matches 8 bases. The CDR3 runs 16 residues. Germline V gene data show CDR1 as DFQATT and CDR2 as SNEGSKA (reference sequence). The CDR3 here is CSARDSTGGVNNKQFF. The CDR3 DNA reads as TGCAGTGCTAGAGATTCTACGGGGGGGGTTAACAATAAGCAGTTCTTC.

This clonotype came up a few times. This rearrangement joins TRBV19 to TRBJ2-3; D ambiguous. V lost 4 bases and J lost 2, with 7 bases in between. Per germline, CDR1 LNHDA and CDR2 SQIVND (reference sequence). The CDR3 spans 13 residues. The DNA for the CDR3 is TGTGCCAGTAGTACTTGGAACACAGATACGCAGTATTTT. Its translation is CASSTWNTDTQYF.

V is TRBV7-6 and J is TRBJ2-3; 8 positions match TRBD2. The CDR3 consists of 15 residues. Germline assignment: CDR1 SGHVS and CDR2 FNYEAQ. V gave up 5 bases and J gave up 2 bases; unmatched junction bases: 6. The CDR3 nucleotides are TGTGCCAGCAGCCCGGAGCGGGGGCACACAGATACGCAGTATTTT. It specifies CASSPERGHTDTQYF.

The chain couples TRBV28 to TRBJ1-1, with D tentatively TRBD1 (5 bases). The CDR3 is 12 amino acids. Germline V gene data show CDR1 as MDHEN and CDR2 as SYDVKM. With 10 bases removed from V and 3 bases from J, the gap between germline ends came to 12 bases. The CDR3 sequence: CAIRAGHTEAFF. The CDR3 region has the DNA TGTGCCATCAGGGCAGGACACACTGAAGCTTTCTTT.

About this clonotype: A read error may account for a junction end that differs from germline. The chain has TRBV11-2 and TRBJ2-1; 15 bases match TRBD2. The CDR3 is 15 residues long. CDR1 and CDR2 (germline): SGHAT, FQNNGV. Here the CDR3 reads CASSSRTSGGARLIF. CDR3 coding DNA: TGTGCCAGCAGCTCTAGGACTAGCGGGGGGGCCCGTCTGATCTTC.

DNA of the CDR3: TGTGCCAGCAGTGGTTGGGACAAAGAGAACACCGGGGAGCTGTTTTTT. It yields the protein CASSGWDKENTGELFF. The V gene is TRBV6-8, the J gene TRBJ2-2, with D perhaps matching TRBD1 (6 bases). Germline V gives CDR1 MNHGY, CDR2 SAAAGT. Deletions cut 5 bases from V and 1 base from J, with 14 bases between. The CDR3 consists of 16 residues.

V usage is TRBV7-2 and J usage is TRBJ1-5; D remains ambiguous. The germline V and J ends were trimmed by 5 bases and 6 bases, with 14 bases remaining between them. CDR3 length: 14 residues. From germline, CDR1 is SGHTA and CDR2 FQGNSA. As DNA, the CDR3 is TGTGCCAGCAGCCCTCGGGCGTTGAGTCAGCCCCAGCATTTT. Translated, it gives CASSPRALSQPQHF.

The rearrangement joins TRBV6-5 to TRBJ2-7, with D perhaps TRBD1 or TRBD2 (5 bases each). The germline gives CDR1 MNHEY, CDR2 SVGAGI. Deletions cut 5 bases from V and 3 bases from J, with 14 bases between. The CDR3 has 14 amino acids. DNA of the CDR3: TGTGCCAGCAGTCTACTCCGGGACGGCTACGAGCAGTACTTC. It translates to CASSLLRDGYEQYF.

This clonotype was seen only a few times. The genes are TRBV7-2 and TRBJ1-1, with a weak D call TRBD1 (6 bases). Germline loops: CDR1 SGHTA, CDR2 FQGNSA. The CDR3 has 14 amino acids. The V end was cut by 4 bases, the J end by 1 base, with 10 bases between. The CDR3 is CASSSVQGNTEAFF. In DNA, the CDR3 is TGTGCCAGCAGCTCGGTACAGGGGAACACTGAAGCTTTCTTT.

This clonotype was seen a few times. The chain couples TRBV29-1 to TRBJ1-1; D remains unclear. Deletions cut 4 bases from V and 8 bases from J, with 11 bases between. The CDR3 runs 11 residues. Germline-derived CDR1 and CDR2 are SQVTM and ANQGSEA. CDR3 DNA sequence: TGCAGCGTTGCCTCGGCGCCCGAAGCTTTCTTT. It encodes CSVASAPEAFF. The complete variable domain, with remaining parts taken from reference TRBV29-1 and TRBJ1-1, reads SAVISQKPSRDICQRGTSLTIQCQVDSQVTMMFWYRQQPGQSLTLIATANQGSEATYESGFVIDKFPISRPNLTFSTLTVSNMSPEDSSIYLCSVASAPEAFFGQGTRLTVV.

V gene TRBV7-6 combines with J gene TRBJ2-1; D possibly corresponds to TRBD2 (6 bases). The CDR3 sequence is 14 residues long. CDR1 and CDR2 (germline): SGHVS, FNYEAQ. Trimming removed 0 bases at V and 6 bases at J, with 9 bases between. The CDR3 DNA reads TGTGCCAGCAGCTTAGCGCGGGGTGGCAATGAGCAGTTCTTC. Encoded protein: CASSLARGGNEQFF.

This clonotype was seen a few times. The gene calls are TRBV6-5 and TRBJ2-4, with D perhaps TRBD2 (5 bases). Germline CDR1 MNHEY, CDR2 SVGAGI. V was pared by 0 bases and J by 0 bases, with 18 bases between. CDR3 length equals 19 residues. In DNA form, the CDR3 reads TGTGCCAGCAGTTACTCCCATTCCGTCGAGGGTGTAGCCAAAAACATTCAGTACTTC. Its translation is CASSYSHSVEGVAKNIQYF.

The rearrangement links TRBV4-1 to TRBJ1-5, with D hard to call. Germline values: CDR1 MGHRA, CDR2 YSYEKL. CDR3 length: 15 residues. The V end lost 4 bases, the J end lost 1 base, and 11 bases lay between the germline ends. CDR3 coding DNA: TGCGCCAGCAGCCGCATGGGAGGAAGCAATCAGCCCCAGCATTTT. This codes for CASSRMGGSNQPQHF.

A note on this clonotype: One end of the junction varies from germline; a read error may be responsible. This chain links TRBV7-9 with TRBJ2-7; 11 positions match TRBD1. CDR3 length: 14 amino acids. Germline values: CDR1 SEHNR, CDR2 FQNEAQ (reference sequence). This CDR3 reads CASSPGQGVYKQYF. The CDR3 nucleotides read TGTGCCAGCAGCCCGGGACAGGGGGTCTACAAGCAGTACTTC.

The V and J genes are TRBV6-2 or TRBV6-3 and TRBJ2-2; tentatively, D is TRBD1 or TRBD2 (5 bases each). The V gene's germline CDR1 is MNHEY and CDR2 SVGEGT. The CDR3 is made up of 16 amino acids. The V and J ends lost 3 bases and 2 bases respectively, with 13 bases between them. CDR3 nucleotides: TGTGCCAGCAGTTATCCCCGGGACCGAAACACCGGGGAGCTGTTTTTT. Its translation is CASSYPRDRNTGELFF.